The 22 T cell receptor beta chains reported below all come from one sample, sequenced in a study of OX40 agonist ivuxolimab in advanced cancers. Method: immunoSEQ multiplex PCR; TCRdb's copy keeps in-frame clones and lacks some. The table has tens of thousands of clones, approximately 85% seen once. Material: CD4+ or CD8+ T cells sorted from blood, obtained in a trial of the OX40 agonist ivuxolimab. The source is an adult with an advanced solid tumor such as melanoma, head and neck, liver or kidney cancer.

This clone was counted once. The chain joins TRBV15 to TRBJ2-6; 9 nucleotides agree with TRBD1. J was trimmed by 0 bases and V by 0 bases; bases with no gene match: 12. Germline CDR1 and CDR2: LNHNV and YYDKDF (reference sequence). The CDR3 sequence is 21 residues long. The CDR3 DNA is TGTGCCACCAGCAGAGATTGGGTGATGACAGGGGGGACCTCTGGGGCCAACGTCCTGACTTTC. Its translation is CATSRDWVMTGGTSGANVLTF.

This CDR3 is CASSLAASRRGTQYF. In DNA form, the CDR3 reads TGTGCCAGCAGCTTAGCGGCCAGCCGCCGAGGGACGCAGTATTTT. The J gene is TRBJ2-3, the V gene TRBV7-9, with D tentatively TRBD2 (5 bases). Trimming took off 0 bases at V and 9 bases at J, with 16 bases between the two ends. This CDR3 has 15 residues. Germline V CDR1 and CDR2: SEHNR, FQNEAQ (reference sequence).

V and J are TRBV5-6 and TRBJ2-4, with D perhaps matching TRBD2 (5 bases). This CDR3 comprises 13 residues. Trimming removed 0 bases at V and 9 bases at J, with 10 bases between. Germline CDR1 and CDR2: SGHDT and YYEEEE. As DNA, the CDR3 is TGTGCCAGCAGCTTGGAGGTGGCGGGCATTCAGTACTTC. It specifies CASSLEVAGIQYF.

The CDR3 DNA is TGCGCCAGCAGCTGGGGGACAGGGAACACCGGGGAGCTGTTTTTT. It codes for CASSWGTGNTGELFF. The V gene is TRBV4-3, the J gene TRBJ2-2, with TRBD1 identical over 8 bases. V trimming: 5 bases; J trimming: 1 base; junction bases outside the gene matches: 3. The CDR3 totals 15 residues. Germline loops: CDR1 LGHNA, CDR2 YSLEER.

The V call is TRBV23-1, the J call TRBJ2-1; D is perhaps TRBD1 (5 bases). TRBV23-1 is an open reading frame, and its role is uncertain. The length of the CDR3 is 16 residues. V dropped 0 bases and J dropped 4 bases, with 13 bases sitting between them. DNA of the CDR3: TGCGCCAGCAGTCAATCGAATGAGCAGGGTTACAATGAGCAGTTCTTC. Its protein is CASSQSNEQGYNEQFF.

The rearrangement links TRBV2 to TRBJ2-5, with 8 bases aligning to TRBD2. V dropped 4 bases and J dropped 1; count of bases not matched to a gene: 5. Germline CDR1 and CDR2: SNHLY and FYNNEI. This CDR3 comprises 15 residues. In nucleotides, the CDR3 is TGTGCCAGCAGTGGGTTAGCGGGAACCCAAGAGACCCAGTACTTC. Translated: CASSGLAGTQETQYF. The variable domain in full, completed from reference TRBV2 and TRBJ2-5, reads EPEVTQTPSHQVTQMGQEVILRCVPISNHLYFYWYRQILGQKVEFLVSFYNNEISEKSEIFDDQFSVERPDGSNFTLKIRSTKLEDSAMYFCASSGLAGTQETQYFGPGTRLLVL.

V and J are TRBV5-4 and TRBJ2-7, with D hard to call. The germline gives CDR1 SGHNT, CDR2 YYREEE (reference sequence). V shed 0 bases and J shed 3 bases, with 13 bases lying between them. The CDR3 totals 15 residues. This chain's CDR3 is CASSLGGFRLYEQYF. CDR3 nucleotides: TGTGCCAGCAGCTTGGGGGGTTTCAGACTCTACGAGCAGTACTTC.

The chain carries TRBV11-2 and TRBJ1-1; 8 bases map to TRBD1. In germline, CDR1 is SGHAT, CDR2 FQNNGV. The V and J ends lost 4 bases and 1 base, in that order; junction bases with no gene match: 8. The CDR3 is 16 amino acids. The CDR3 is CASSSRQGKANTEAFF. The CDR3 bases are TGTGCCAGCAGCTCCCGACAGGGGAAAGCGAACACTGAAGCTTTCTTT.

CDR3 protein: CASSRTSGDYNEQFF. In DNA form, the CDR3 reads TGTGCCAGCAGCCGGACTAGCGGAGACTACAATGAGCAGTTCTTC. The J gene is TRBJ2-1, the V gene TRBV5-5, with TRBD2 matching 10 bases. The CDR3 length is 15 residues. Losses at the gene ends were 4 bases for V and 3 bases for J; bases not matched to a gene: 4. Germline loops: CDR1 SGHKS, CDR2 YYEKEE (reference sequence).

The chain employs TRBV5-1 and TRBJ1-1, with 8 bases aligning to TRBD1. The germline CDR1 and CDR2 sequences are SGHRS and YFSETQ. V trimming: 4 bases; J trimming: 4 bases; junction bases outside the gene matches: 3. The CDR3 contains 13 residues. CDR3 coding DNA: TGCGCCAGCAGCCAGGGGGCGGGCACTGAAGCTTTCTTT. Its protein is CASSQGAGTEAFF.

This chain uses TRBV19 with TRBJ2-3; D may be TRBD2 (5 bases). V was pared by 3 bases and J by 0 bases, with 7 bases between. Germline-derived CDR1 and CDR2 are LNHDA and SQIVND (reference sequence). This CDR3 is built from 14 residues. DNA for the CDR3: TGTGCCAGTAGTATGAGGACTAGCACAGATACGCAGTATTTT. Residues: CASSMRTSTDTQYF.

V is TRBV7-9 and J is TRBJ2-2, with 7 bases fitting TRBD2. Germline V gene data show CDR1 as SEHNR and CDR2 as FQNEAQ (reference sequence). The CDR3 runs 14 residues. The V segment lost 9 bases and the J segment 0 bases; nucleotides outside the gene matches: 4. The CDR3 DNA reads as TGTGCCAGACTCGGGGGGACGAACACCGGGGAGCTGTTTTTT. As protein: CARLGGTNTGELFF. Based on the CDR3 plus reference TRBV7-9 and TRBJ2-2, the full variable domain is DTGVSQNPRHKITKRGQNVTFRCDPISEHNRLYWYRQTLGQGPEFLTYFQNEAQLEKSRLLSDRFSAERPKGSFSTLEIQRTEQGDSAMYLCARLGGTNTGELFFGEGSRLTVL.

The gene calls are TRBV28 and TRBJ1-1; no clear D. The CDR3 is 14 amino acids. Germline values: CDR1 MDHEN, CDR2 SYDVKM. With 4 bases removed from V and 7 bases from J, the gap between germline ends came to 16 bases. The CDR3 region has the DNA TGTGCCAGCAGTTCAACAGAGGGAACTTATGAAGCTTTCTTT. Amino acid sequence: CASSSTEGTYEAFF.

This chain links TRBV7-2 with TRBJ2-7; D tentatively fits TRBD1 or TRBD2 (5 bases each). The length of the CDR3 is 15 residues. The germline V gene has CDR1 SGHTA and CDR2 FQGNSA. V lost 2 bases to trimming and J lost 2 bases, with 13 bases between them. The CDR3 protein is CASSLWDVLTYEQYF. The CDR3 DNA is TGTGCCAGCAGCTTATGGGACGTTCTGACCTACGAGCAGTACTTC.

The chain couples TRBV19 to TRBJ2-3, with D hard to call. The length of the CDR3 is 16 residues. V lost 2 bases to trimming and J lost 3 bases, with 15 bases between them. Per germline, CDR1 LNHDA and CDR2 SQIVND (reference sequence). The CDR3 DNA sequence: TGTGCCAGTAGTATACAGAGCACAAAAAATACAGATACGCAGTATTTT. This sequence encodes CASSIQSTKNTDTQYF.

The chain employs TRBV5-1 and TRBJ2-7; 7 bases agree with TRBD1. Trimming at V came to 4 bases and at J to 3 bases, leaving 16 bases not matched to a gene. The germline V gene has CDR1 SGHRS and CDR2 YFSETQ. The CDR3 spans 17 residues. The CDR3 protein is CASSLAGGAVPGYEQYF. The CDR3 nucleotides are TGCGCCAGCAGCCTGGCAGGGGGAGCGGTTCCGGGCTACGAGCAGTACTTC.

The chain is built from TRBV27 and TRBJ2-7; D may be TRBD1 (6 bases). The CDR3 contains 16 residues. From germline, CDR1 is MNHEY and CDR2 SMNVEV (reference sequence). Trimming cost V 4 bases and J 0 bases, with 16 bases left between them. CDR3 nucleotide sequence: TGTGCCAGCAGTTCGCCGGGACACCCGAGCTCCTACGAGCAGTACTTC. The encoded protein is CASSSPGHPSSYEQYF.

The CDR3 DNA reads TGTGCCATCAGTGAGTTCCTCTTCTGGGGATCTGGAAACACCATATATTTT. This sequence encodes CAISEFLFWGSGNTIYF. The chain carries TRBV10-3 and TRBJ1-3; D uncertain. The ends were cut back, 1 base at V and 1 base at J, with 14 bases in the middle. This CDR3 region has 17 residues. Per germline, CDR1 ENHRY and CDR2 SYGVKD.

This clone has just a few counts. The rearrangement joins TRBV7-2 to TRBJ2-1; 11 nucleotides align to TRBD2. After removal of 5 bases from V and 4 bases from J, the junction contained 10 bases not matched to a gene. Germline-derived CDR1 and CDR2 are SGHTA and FQGNSA. There are 17 residues in the CDR3. In DNA form, the CDR3 reads TGTGCCAGCAGCCGGGGTAGCGGGGGGGCCCCTTACAATGAGCAGTTCTTC. It encodes CASSRGSGGAPYNEQFF.

The chain is built from TRBV6-1 and TRBJ2-1, with a tentative D call TRBD2 (5 bases). The CDR3 is 15 residues long. Looked up from germline, CDR1 is MNHNS and CDR2 is SASEGT. Trimming took off 3 bases at V and 4 bases at J, with 13 bases between the two ends. CDR3 DNA: TGTGCCAGCAGTGATGGCCCCCGGGGATACAATGAGCAGTTCTTC. The encoded protein is CASSDGPRGYNEQFF.

Comment on this clone: One base separates it from a far larger clone, so it is likely a read error. At the DNA level, this CDR3 is encoded by other sequences in the same sample as well. The chain joins TRBV5-6 to TRBJ1-5; D may be TRBD1 (6 bases). V was cut by 4 bases and J by 0 bases, with 11 bases left in between. The CDR3 is 15 residues long. Per germline, CDR1 SGHDT and CDR2 YYEEEE. The CDR3 protein is CASSVQGYSNQPQHF. Here the CDR3 DNA reads TGTGCCAGCAGCGTACAGGGCTATAGCAATCAGCCCCAGCATTTT.

The chain couples TRBV6-6 to TRBJ1-2; unclear D gene. Germline values: CDR1 MNHNY, CDR2 SVGAGI (reference sequence). The CDR3 is 14 amino acids. Trimming stripped 7 bases from V and 0 bases from J, with 12 bases between. The CDR3 sequence: CASTQFGANYGYTF. Written as DNA, the CDR3 is TGTGCCAGCACCCAATTCGGGGCTAACTATGGCTACACCTTC.